Listed here are 23 T cell receptor beta chains from one sample, sequenced in a study of cytomegalovirus exposure and HLA in healthy donors. PCR primers comprised 60 Vbeta and 13 Jbeta primers. Clones were sequenced by immunoSEQ multiplex PCR, and TCRdb holds only the in-frame ones, with some missing. The table lists roughly 77,000 clones, with approximately 3.8% in the top ten. The sequenced sample consisted of PBMCs. The receptor set was obtained from a female donor in good health and CMV-seropositive.

The CDR3, as DNA: TGTGCCAGCAGCTTCGGGGGGACGGACACCGGGGAGCTGTTTTTT. This sequence encodes CASSFGGTDTGELFF. This chain links TRBV7-9 with TRBJ2-2; TRBD2 agrees at 7 bases. CDR1 is SEHNR, CDR2 FQNEAQ, per germline (reference sequence). J lost 3 bases, V lost 3 bases, and 4 bases had no gene match. The CDR3 contains 15 residues.

J is TRBJ2-5 and V is TRBV18; possible D gene TRBD2, 6 bases. The germline V and J ends were trimmed by 1 base and 5 bases, with 11 bases remaining between them. The CDR3 extends over 14 amino acids. Germline V gene sequence: CDR1 KGHSH, CDR2 LQKENI. The CDR3 is CASSPLAEVETQYF. For the CDR3, the DNA is TGTGCCAGCTCACCACTAGCGGAAGTGGAGACCCAGTACTTC. Using reference TRBV18 and TRBJ2-5 for the parts outside the CDR3, the full variable domain is NAGVMQNPRHLVRRRGQEARLRCSPMKGHSHVYWYRQLPEEGLKFMVYLQKENIIDESGMPKERFSAEFPKEGPSILRIQQVVRGDSAAYFCASSPLAEVETQYFGPGTRLLVL.

The genes are TRBV29-1 and TRBJ2-7, with a weak D call TRBD2 (5 bases). The CDR3 has 13 residues. Trimming shortened V by 7 bases and J by 2 bases, and 15 bases separated the two germline ends. From germline, CDR1 is SQVTM and CDR2 ANQGSEA. CDR3 bases: TGCAGCGACGAAAAACGGGAAGCCTACGAGCAGTACTTC. Amino acid sequence: CSDEKREAYEQYF.

This rearrangement joins TRBV4-1 to TRBJ2-7, with a weak D call TRBD1 (6 bases). V gave up 6 bases and J gave up 3 bases, with 39 bases separating them. CDR1 and CDR2 from the germline V gene are MGHRA and YSYEKL. The CDR3 extends over 22 amino acids. The CDR3 DNA reads as TGCGCCAGCAGACACGGACCAAATCGGGACATGGGTCTGGTGGCTCGATTCTACGAGCAGTACTTC. The encoded protein is CASRHGPNRDMGLVARFYEQYF.

V and J are TRBV28 and TRBJ2-1, with 10 bases identical to TRBD2. J lost 5 bases, V lost 5 bases, and 9 bases had no gene match. The CDR3 covers 16 residues. The germline V gene has CDR1 MDHEN and CDR2 SYDVKM. CDR3 protein: CASSTQRLAGDNEQFF. As DNA, the CDR3 is TGTGCCAGCAGTACCCAACGACTAGCGGGCGACAATGAGCAGTTCTTC.

The rearrangement joins TRBV5-1 to TRBJ2-7, with D perhaps TRBD1 (6 bases). The CDR3 is 14 amino acids. Germline CDR1 and CDR2: SGHRS and YFSETQ. The V gene lost 1 base and the J gene lost 0 bases, with 8 bases spanning the gap. The CDR3 loop reads CASSLRDISYEQYF. CDR3 in DNA: TGCGCCAGCAGCTTGCGGGACATCTCCTACGAGCAGTACTTC.

The V gene is TRBV6-5, the J gene TRBJ2-7; possibly TRBD2 for D (6 bases). The CDR3 loop spans 14 amino acids. The V gene lost 6 bases and the J gene lost 5 bases, with 17 bases spanning the gap. Germline V CDR1 and CDR2: MNHEY, SVGAGI. The CDR3, as DNA: TGTGCCAGCAGGCCGGTAGCGGCCCGGGACGAGCAGTACTTC. As protein: CASRPVAARDEQYF.

The rearrangement links TRBV6-5 to TRBJ2-5; D is possibly TRBD1 (6 bases). V was pared by 0 bases and J by 4 bases, with 15 bases between. The CDR3 covers 16 residues. The germline V gene has CDR1 MNHEY and CDR2 SVGAGI. As DNA, the CDR3 is TGTGCCAGCAGTTACTCCGGACAGTTACCTGGAGAGACCCAGTACTTC. This encodes CASSYSGQLPGETQYF.

V is TRBV5-4 and J is TRBJ1-4, with 9 bases aligning to TRBD1. Trimming cost V 4 bases and J 7 bases; bases outside gene matches: 5. CDR1 is SGHNT and CDR2 is YYREEE in the germline V gene (reference sequence). The CDR3 has 14 residues. In DNA form, the CDR3 reads TGTGCCAGCAGCAAACAGGGGGCCGCTGAAAAACTGTTTTTT. Protein: CASSKQGAAEKLFF.

This rearrangement joins TRBV4-3 to TRBJ2-5, with D maybe TRBD2 (5 bases). Trimming removed 0 bases from V and 4 bases from J, with 18 bases in between. The germline V gene encodes CDR1 LGHNA and CDR2 YSLEER. This CDR3 has 17 amino acids. CDR3 residues: CASSQDLEGGPRETQYF. Here the CDR3 DNA reads TGCGCCAGCAGCCAAGATCTAGAGGGTGGACCCCGAGAGACCCAGTACTTC.

The chain couples TRBV19 to TRBJ2-1; possible D gene TRBD1, 5 bases. The CDR3 is 12 amino acids. V gave up 5 bases and J gave up 9 bases, with 11 bases separating them. Germline V gene lookup returns CDR1 LNHDA and CDR2 SQIVND (reference sequence). The CDR3: CASSWGVREQFF. DNA for the CDR3: TGTGCCAGTAGTTGGGGCGTTCGTGAGCAGTTCTTC. Using reference TRBV19 and TRBJ2-1 for the parts outside the CDR3, the full variable domain is DGGITQSPKYLFRKEGQNVTLSCEQNLNHDAMYWYRQDPGQGLRLIYYSQIVNDFQKGDIAEGYSVSREKKESFPLTVTSAQKNPTAFYLCASSWGVREQFFGPGTRLTVL.

V and J are TRBV9 and TRBJ1-1; TRBD1 might be the D (6 bases). The germline V and J ends were trimmed by 3 bases and 8 bases, with 11 bases remaining between them. The V gene's germline CDR1 is SGDLS and CDR2 YYNGEE. This CDR3 has 12 amino acids. CDR3 DNA: TGTGCCAGCAGCGCGGACAGTGGCGAAGCTTTCTTT. Protein: CASSADSGEAFF.

The chain carries TRBV27 and TRBJ2-2; D not resolved. V was clipped by 5 bases and J by 7 bases, with 14 bases between them. Germline CDR1 and CDR2: MNHEY and SMNVEV (reference sequence). The CDR3 is made up of 14 amino acids. The chain's CDR3 is CASSPTTWFGELFF. The CDR3 bases are TGTGCCAGCAGTCCGACGACTTGGTTCGGGGAGCTGTTTTTT.

V and J are TRBV7-9 and TRBJ1-2, with D maybe TRBD1 (5 bases). The germline V and J ends were trimmed by 4 bases and 7 bases, with 16 bases remaining between them. CDR1 is SEHNR, CDR2 FQNEAQ, per germline (reference sequence). This CDR3 has 14 residues. The CDR3 DNA reads as TGTGCCAGCAGCTACGTGGGGCCAACCGGTGGCTACACCTTC. Translation gives CASSYVGPTGGYTF.

The chain employs TRBV4-1 and TRBJ2-1; D may be TRBD1 (6 bases). This CDR3 is 14 amino acids long. The germline V gene encodes CDR1 MGHRA and CDR2 YSYEKL. V lost 5 bases, J lost 5 bases, and 13 bases lay in between. The CDR3 here is CASSKGQPNNEQFF. CDR3 nucleotides: TGCGCCAGCAGCAAAGGACAGCCTAACAATGAGCAGTTCTTC.

The J gene is TRBJ1-4, the V gene TRBV2; 7 nucleotides line up with TRBD1. The CDR3 contains 14 residues. Germline assignment: CDR1 SNHLY and CDR2 FYNNEI. Unmatched junction bases numbered 9, after V lost 4 bases and J lost 10 bases. The CDR3 protein is CASSVRTGGGKLFF. In nucleotides, the CDR3 is TGTGCCAGCAGTGTGAGGACAGGAGGAGGAAAACTGTTTTTT.

V is TRBV4-1 and J is TRBJ1-2; D might be TRBD1 (6 bases). Germline values: CDR1 MGHRA, CDR2 YSYEKL. Trimming removed 1 base at V and 5 bases at J, with 11 bases between. This CDR3 has 14 amino acids. The CDR3 here is CASSQADRVYGYTF. DNA of the CDR3: TGCGCCAGCAGCCAAGCGGACAGAGTTTATGGCTACACCTTC.

This chain uses TRBV9 with TRBJ1-3, with D perhaps TRBD1 (5 bases). V shed 4 bases and J shed 4 bases, with 15 bases lying between them. Germline V gene lookup returns CDR1 SGDLS and CDR2 YYNGEE. The CDR3 runs 15 residues. CDR3 residues: CASSSREGLGNTIYF. In DNA, the CDR3 is TGTGCCAGCAGCTCGAGGGAGGGACTCGGAAACACCATATATTTT.

V gene TRBV14 combines with J gene TRBJ2-3; D may be TRBD2 (5 bases). Germline V lookup: CDR1 SGHDN, CDR2 FVKESK. The CDR3 runs to 13 residues. V lost 1 base and J lost 3, with 5 bases in between. The CDR3 here is CASSQGRTDTQYF. CDR3 coding DNA: TGTGCCAGCAGCCAAGGGAGGACAGATACGCAGTATTTT.

The chain has TRBV18 and TRBJ2-1; 12 bases are shared with TRBD2. Germline CDR1 KGHSH, CDR2 LQKENI. This CDR3 has 16 amino acids. Trimming cost V 6 bases and J 4 bases; bases outside gene matches: 7. The CDR3 nucleotides read TGTGCCAGCTCGATCGGGACTAGCGGGTCGTACAATGAGCAGTTCTTC. Amino acid sequence: CASSIGTSGSYNEQFF.

The chain carries TRBV4-1 and TRBJ1-1, with 8 bases identical to TRBD1. Losses at the gene ends were 2 bases for V and 10 bases for J; bases not matched to a gene: 12. The CDR3 is 15 amino acids. Germline V gives CDR1 MGHRA, CDR2 YSYEKL. The CDR3 nucleotides are TGCGCCAGCAGCCAACCGGCCAGGGGGCCGGGCGTAGCTTTCTTT. Residues: CASSQPARGPGVAFF.

The J gene is TRBJ1-1, the V gene TRBV7-9; D gene uncertain. CDR3 length: 14 amino acids. Per germline, CDR1 SEHNR and CDR2 FQNEAQ (reference sequence). The V gene lost 1 base and the J gene lost 1 base, with 7 bases spanning the gap. The CDR3: CASSLEAGNTEAFF. The CDR3 nucleotides are TGTGCCAGCAGCTTAGAGGCAGGGAACACTGAAGCTTTCTTT.

The chain recombines TRBV15 with TRBJ2-7; D might be TRBD1 (5 bases). Germline V gene sequence: CDR1 LNHNV, CDR2 YYDKDF (reference sequence). V lost 0 bases and J lost 7, with 16 bases in between. The CDR3 is made up of 15 amino acids. Written as DNA, the CDR3 is TGTGCCACCAGCAGAGACAGGGCAGGGTCAGGGGAGCAGTACTTC. It yields the protein CATSRDRAGSGEQYF.